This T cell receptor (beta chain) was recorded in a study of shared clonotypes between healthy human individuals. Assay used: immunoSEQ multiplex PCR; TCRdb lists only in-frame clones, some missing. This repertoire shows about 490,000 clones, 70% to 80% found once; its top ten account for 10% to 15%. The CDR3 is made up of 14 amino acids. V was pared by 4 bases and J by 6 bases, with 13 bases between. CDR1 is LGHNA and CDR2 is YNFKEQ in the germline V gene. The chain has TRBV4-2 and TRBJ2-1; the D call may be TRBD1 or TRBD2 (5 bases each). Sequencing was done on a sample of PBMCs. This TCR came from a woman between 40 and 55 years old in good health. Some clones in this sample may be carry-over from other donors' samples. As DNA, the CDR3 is TGTGCCAGCAGCCCCGGGACGCCTAGCAATGAGCAGTTCTTC. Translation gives CASSPGTPSNEQFF.